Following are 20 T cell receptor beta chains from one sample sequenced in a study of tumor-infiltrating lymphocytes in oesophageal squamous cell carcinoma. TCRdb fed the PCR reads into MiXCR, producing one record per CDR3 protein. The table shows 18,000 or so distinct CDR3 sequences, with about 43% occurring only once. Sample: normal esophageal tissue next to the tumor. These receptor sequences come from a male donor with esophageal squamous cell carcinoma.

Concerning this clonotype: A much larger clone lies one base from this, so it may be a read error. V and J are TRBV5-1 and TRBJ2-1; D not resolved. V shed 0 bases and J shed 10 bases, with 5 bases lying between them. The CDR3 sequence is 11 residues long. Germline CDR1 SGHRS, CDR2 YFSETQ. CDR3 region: CASSLAYEQFF. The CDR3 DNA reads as TGCGCCAGCAGCTTGGCCTACGAGCAGTTCTTC.

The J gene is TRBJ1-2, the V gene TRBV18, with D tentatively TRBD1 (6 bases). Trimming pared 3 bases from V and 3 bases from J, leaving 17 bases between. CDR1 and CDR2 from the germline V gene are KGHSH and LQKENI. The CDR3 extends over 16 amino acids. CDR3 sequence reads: CASSPPQGYRDYGYTF. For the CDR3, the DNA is TGTGCCAGCTCACCCCCCCAGGGATACAGGGACTATGGCTACACCTTC.

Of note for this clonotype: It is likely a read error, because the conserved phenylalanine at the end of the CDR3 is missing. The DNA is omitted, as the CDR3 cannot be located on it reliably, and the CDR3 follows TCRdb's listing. The CDR3 protein is CASSLGPG. The V gene is TRBV7-6, the J gene TRBJ1-4; the table calls TRBD1, which could not be checked here. Germline CDR1 and CDR2: SGHVS and FNYEAQ. The CDR3 extends over 8 residues, inclusive of both ends.

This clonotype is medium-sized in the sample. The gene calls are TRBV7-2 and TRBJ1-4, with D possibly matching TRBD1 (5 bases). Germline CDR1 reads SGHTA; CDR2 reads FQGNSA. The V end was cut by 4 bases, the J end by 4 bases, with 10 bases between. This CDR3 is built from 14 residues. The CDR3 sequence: CASSSGLLNEKLFF. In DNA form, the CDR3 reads TGTGCCAGCAGCTCGGGACTCCTTAATGAAAAACTGTTTTTT.

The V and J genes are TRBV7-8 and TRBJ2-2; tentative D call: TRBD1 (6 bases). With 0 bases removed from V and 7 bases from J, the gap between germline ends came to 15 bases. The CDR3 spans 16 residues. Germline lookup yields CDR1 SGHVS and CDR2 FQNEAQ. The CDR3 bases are TGTGCCAGCAGCTTAGCCGCCAGGGGTTACAACGGGGAGCTGTTTTTT. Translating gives CASSLAARGYNGELFF.

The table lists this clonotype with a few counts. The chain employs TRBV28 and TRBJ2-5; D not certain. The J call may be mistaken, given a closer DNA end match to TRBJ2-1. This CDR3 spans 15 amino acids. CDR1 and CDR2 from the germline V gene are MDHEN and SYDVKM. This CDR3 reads CASIAGRLLGNEQFF. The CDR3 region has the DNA TGTGCCAGCATCGCCGGAAGGCTCCTTGGCAATGAGCAGTTCTTC.

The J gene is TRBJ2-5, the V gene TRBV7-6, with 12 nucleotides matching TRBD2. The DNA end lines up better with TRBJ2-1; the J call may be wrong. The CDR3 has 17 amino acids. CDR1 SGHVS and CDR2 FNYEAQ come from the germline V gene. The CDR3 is CASSESPWTSGANEQFF. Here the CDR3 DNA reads TGTGCCAGCAGCGAGTCCCCGTGGACTAGCGGGGCTAATGAGCAGTTCTTC.

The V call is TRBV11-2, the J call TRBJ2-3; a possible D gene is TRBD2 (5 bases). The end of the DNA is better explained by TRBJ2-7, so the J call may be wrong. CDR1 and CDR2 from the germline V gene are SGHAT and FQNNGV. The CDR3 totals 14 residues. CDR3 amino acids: CASSLEVLAYEQYF. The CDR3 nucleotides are TGTGCCAGCAGCTTAGAGGTACTAGCCTACGAGCAGTACTTC.

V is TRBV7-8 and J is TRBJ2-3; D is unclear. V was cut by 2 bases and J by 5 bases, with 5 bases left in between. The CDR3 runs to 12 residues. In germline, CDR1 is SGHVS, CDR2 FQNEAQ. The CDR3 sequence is CASSLNRDTQYF. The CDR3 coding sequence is TGTGCCAGCAGCTTAAACCGAGATACGCAGTATTTT.

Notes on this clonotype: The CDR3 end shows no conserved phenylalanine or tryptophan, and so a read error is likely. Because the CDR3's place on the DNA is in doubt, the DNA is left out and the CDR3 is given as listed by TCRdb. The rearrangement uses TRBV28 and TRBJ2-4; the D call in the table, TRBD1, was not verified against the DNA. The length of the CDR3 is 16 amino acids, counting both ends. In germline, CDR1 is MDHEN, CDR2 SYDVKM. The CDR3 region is CASSLWAGINEQFFGA.

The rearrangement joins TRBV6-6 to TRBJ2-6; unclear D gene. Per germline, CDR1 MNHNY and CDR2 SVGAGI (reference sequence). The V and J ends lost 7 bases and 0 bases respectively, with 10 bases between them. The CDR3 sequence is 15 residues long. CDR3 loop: CASTIRPSGANVLTF. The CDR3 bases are TGTGCCAGCACCATTCGACCCTCTGGGGCCAACGTCCTGACTTTC.

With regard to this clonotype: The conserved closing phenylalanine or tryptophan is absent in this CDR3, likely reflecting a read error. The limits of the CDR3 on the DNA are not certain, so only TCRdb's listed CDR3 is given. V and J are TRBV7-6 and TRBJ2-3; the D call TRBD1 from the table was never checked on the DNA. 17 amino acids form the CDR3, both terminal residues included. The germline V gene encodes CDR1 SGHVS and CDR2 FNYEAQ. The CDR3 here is CASDHLDRLLEGYTFGS.

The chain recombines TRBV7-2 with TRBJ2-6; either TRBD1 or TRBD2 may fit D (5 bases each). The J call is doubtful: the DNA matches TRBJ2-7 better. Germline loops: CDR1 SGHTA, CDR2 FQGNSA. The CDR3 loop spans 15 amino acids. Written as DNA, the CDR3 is TGTGCCAGCAGCCACCTCGGGGACGGCGTTTACGAGCAGTACTTC. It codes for CASSHLGDGVYEQYF.

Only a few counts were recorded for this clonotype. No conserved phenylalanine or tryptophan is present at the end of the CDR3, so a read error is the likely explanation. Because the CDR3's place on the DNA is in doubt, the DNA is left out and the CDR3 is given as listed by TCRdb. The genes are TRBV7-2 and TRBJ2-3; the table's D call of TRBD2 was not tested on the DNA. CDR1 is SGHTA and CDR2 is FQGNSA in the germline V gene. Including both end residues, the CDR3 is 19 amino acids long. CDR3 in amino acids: CASSLGAGGRHHNEQFFGP.

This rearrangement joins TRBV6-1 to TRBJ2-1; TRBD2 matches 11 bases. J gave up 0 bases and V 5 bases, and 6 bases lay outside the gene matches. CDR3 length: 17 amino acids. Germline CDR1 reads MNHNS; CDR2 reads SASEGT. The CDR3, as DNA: TGTGCCAGCAGTTCTACTAGCGGGGGTAACTCCTACAATGAGCAGTTCTTC. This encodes CASSSTSGGNSYNEQFF.

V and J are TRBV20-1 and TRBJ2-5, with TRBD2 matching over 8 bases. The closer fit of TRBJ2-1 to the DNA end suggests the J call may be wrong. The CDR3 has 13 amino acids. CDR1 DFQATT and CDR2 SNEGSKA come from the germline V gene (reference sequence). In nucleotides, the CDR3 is TGCAGTGCATCCGGGGGGGAAGTCAATGAGCAGTTCTTC. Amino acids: CSASGGEVNEQFF.

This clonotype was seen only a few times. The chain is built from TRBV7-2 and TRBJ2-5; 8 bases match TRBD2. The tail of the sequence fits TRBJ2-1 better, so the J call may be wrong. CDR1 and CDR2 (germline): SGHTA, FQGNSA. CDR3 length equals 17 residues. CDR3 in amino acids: CASSRFVVTSANNEQFF. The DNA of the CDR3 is TGTGCCAGCAGCCGTTTTGTTGTGACTAGCGCAAACAATGAGCAGTTCTTC.

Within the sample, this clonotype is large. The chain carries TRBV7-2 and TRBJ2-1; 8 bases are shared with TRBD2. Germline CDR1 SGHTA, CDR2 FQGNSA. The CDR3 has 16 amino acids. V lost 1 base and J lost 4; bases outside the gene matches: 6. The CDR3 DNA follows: TGTGCCAGCAGCTTAGTGTCCGGGGGGGGGTACAATGAGCAGTTCTTC. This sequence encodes CASSLVSGGGYNEQFF. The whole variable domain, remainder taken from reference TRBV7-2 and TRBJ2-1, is GAGVSQSPSNKVTEKGKDVELRCDPISGHTALYWYRQSLGQGLEFLIYFQGNSAPDKSGLPSDRFSAERTGGSVSTLTIQRTQQEDSAVYLCASSLVSGGGYNEQFFGPGTRLTVL.

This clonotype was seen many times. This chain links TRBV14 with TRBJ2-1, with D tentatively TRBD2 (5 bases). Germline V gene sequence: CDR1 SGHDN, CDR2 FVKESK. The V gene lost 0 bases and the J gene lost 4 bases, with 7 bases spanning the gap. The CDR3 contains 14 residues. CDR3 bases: TGTGCCAGCAGCCAAGAGGGAGAGTACAATGAGCAGTTCTTC. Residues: CASSQEGEYNEQFF.

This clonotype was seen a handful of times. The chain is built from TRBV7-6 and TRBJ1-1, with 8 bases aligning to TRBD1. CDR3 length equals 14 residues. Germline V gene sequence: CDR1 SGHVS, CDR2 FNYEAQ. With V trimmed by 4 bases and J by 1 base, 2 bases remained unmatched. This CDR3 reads CASSSGQGNTEAFF. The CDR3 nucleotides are TGTGCCAGCAGCTCCGGACAGGGGAACACTGAAGCTTTCTTT.